The present entry profiles one T cell receptor beta chain with its context. The V end was cut by 2 bases, the J end by 4 bases, with 6 bases between. Germline values: CDR1 SGHVS, CDR2 FNYEAQ. The CDR3 length is 13 residues. The source of the sample is a study of blood T cell repertoires in COVID-19. Overall study context: Acute-phase and convalescent COVID-19 samples originated in the United States, Italy and Spain. T cells, B-cell-depleted T cells, or PBMCs provided the cDNA or gDNA that served as material.

Per the original methods: Researchers report that nucleated cell counts were estimated from reference gene primer amplification. Data came from immunoSEQ multiplex PCR; TCRdb stores just in-frame clones and leaves some out. For V, J and clone size, that table is used; D and trimming come from the DNA. The sample lists some 78,000 clones; around 90% were seen once. The chain combines TRBV7-6 with TRBJ2-1, with a tentative D call TRBD1 (5 bases). Sequencing was carried out using peripheral blood. This TCR was recovered from an elderly woman with active or convalescent COVID-19. The CDR3 DNA sequence: TGTGCCAGCAGCTTAAGACAGTACAATGAGCAGTTCTTC. Its protein product is CASSLRQYNEQFF.